Listed below are T cell receptor beta chains from one sample, sequenced in a study of beta chain features in type 1 diabetes. Sequencing was performed with immunoSEQ multiplex PCR; in TCRdb, only in-frame clones are kept and a portion is missing. The table records about 40,000 clones, about 52% of them present only once. Source material: central memory CD4+ T cells from blood. Receptor source: a woman between 18 and 30 years old in good health. CDR3s include the opening cysteine and the closing phenylalanine or tryptophan. The D gene is left open where the match is weak. Only part of the rows carry a size: once, few, many, or a class if the clone is expanded.

J: TRBJ2-1
V: TRBV20-1
D: .
size: few
CDR3: CSAINNEQFF
DNA: TGCAGTGCTATTAACAATGAGCAGTTCTTC

J: TRBJ1-6
V: TRBV4-1
D: .
size: .
CDR3: CASSQEQQVLSSYNSPLHF
DNA: TGCGCCAGCAGCCAAGAACAACAGGTCCTAAGCTCCTATAATTCACCCCTCCACTTT

J: TRBJ1-3
V: TRBV29-1
D: TRBD1
size: .
CDR3: CSVRQGGNTIYF
DNA: TGCAGCGTCCGACAGGGGGGAAACACCATATATTTT

J: TRBJ2-2
V: TRBV30
D: .
size: few
CDR3: CAWSVYFKNTGELFF
DNA: TGTGCCTGGAGTGTCTATTTCAAGAACACCGGGGAGCTGTTTTTT

J: TRBJ2-3
V: TRBV9
D: .
size: few
CDR3: CASSVSGYATDTQYF
DNA: TGTGCCAGCAGCGTATCAGGGTACGCAACAGATACGCAGTATTTT

J: TRBJ2-1
V: TRBV10-3
D: TRBD2
size: few
CDR3: CAIRSGSGAYNEQFF
DNA: TGTGCCATCAGGAGCGGGAGTGGGGCCTACAATGAGCAGTTCTTC

J: TRBJ1-2
V: TRBV12-5
D: TRBD1
size: .
CDR3: CASGLSLGQGDYGYTF
DNA: TGTGCTAGTGGTTTGTCCCTGGGACAGGGAGACTATGGCTACACCTTC

J: TRBJ1-2
V: TRBV30
D: .
size: .
CDR3: CAWSQKGLYGYTF
DNA: TGTGCCTGGAGCCAAAAAGGACTCTATGGCTACACCTTC

J: TRBJ1-5
V: TRBV4-1
D: TRBD1
size: once
CDR3: CASSQEWGQSYQPQHF
DNA: TGCGCCAGCAGCCAAGAATGGGGACAGTCCTATCAGCCCCAGCATTTT

J: TRBJ1-1
V: TRBV5-1
D: .
size: few
CDR3: CASSWGLNTEAFF
DNA: TGCGCCAGCAGTTGGGGCTTGAACACTGAAGCTTTCTTT

J: TRBJ2-5
V: TRBV19
D: TRBD1
size: few
CDR3: CASSAGQGVEETQYF
DNA: TGTGCCAGTAGTGCGGGACAGGGGGTAGAAGAGACCCAGTACTTC

J: TRBJ1-1
V: TRBV19
D: .
size: .
CDR3: CASSIDQSWGLTEAFF
DNA: TGTGCCAGTAGTATAGATCAGTCGTGGGGGCTAACTGAAGCTTTCTTT

J: TRBJ1-6
V: TRBV28
D: .
size: .
CDR3: CASTPAGYNSPLHF
DNA: TGTGCCAGCACCCCCGCCGGCTATAATTCACCCCTCCACTTT

J: TRBJ1-2
V: TRBV7-9
D: .
size: .
CDR3: CASSPIGGNYGYTF
DNA: TGTGCCAGCAGCCCCATTGGGGGGAACTATGGCTACACCTTC

J: TRBJ2-2
V: TRBV19
D: TRBD2
size: few
CDR3: CASSPLTSGLNTGELFF
DNA: TGTGCCAGTAGTCCGCTTACTAGCGGGCTTAACACCGGGGAGCTGTTTTTT

J: TRBJ2-1
V: TRBV5-5
D: .
size: .
CDR3: CASSSQDYNEQFF
DNA: TGTGCCAGCAGCTCACAGGATTACAATGAGCAGTTCTTC

J: TRBJ1-5
V: TRBV5-1
D: .
size: .
CDR3: CASSLIAGGGGSSRNQPQHF
DNA: TGCGCCAGCAGCTTGATAGCCGGCGGCGGCGGGTCGTCTCGCAATCAGCCCCAGCATTTT

J: TRBJ2-7
V: TRBV6-1
D: .
size: few
CDR3: CASSMSVEQYF
DNA: TGTGCCAGCAGTATGAGCGTCGAGCAGTACTTC

J: TRBJ1-5
V: TRBV7-9
D: TRBD1
size: .
CDR3: CASSSSPPGQWGVQPQHF
DNA: TGTGCCAGCAGCTCGTCCCCCCCGGGACAGTGGGGGGTTCAGCCCCAGCATTTT

J: TRBJ1-2
V: TRBV7-3
D: .
size: few
CDR3: CASSFKGARGYTF
DNA: TGTGCCAGCAGCTTTAAAGGGGCGCGAGGCTACACCTTC

J: TRBJ2-1
V: TRBV2
D: .
size: few
CDR3: CASRTTETQFF
DNA: TGTGCCAGCAGGACGACGGAGACGCAGTTCTTC

J: TRBJ2-5
V: TRBV5-1
D: .
size: .
CDR3: CASSLGLASGQETQYF
DNA: TGCGCCAGCAGCTTGGGCCTAGCGTCGGGGCAAGAGACCCAGTACTTC

J: TRBJ2-7
V: TRBV20-1
D: TRBD2
size: .
CDR3: CSARGGVEQYF
DNA: TGCAGTGCTCGGGGGGGCGTCGAGCAGTACTTC

J: TRBJ2-1
V: TRBV11-1
D: .
size: .
CDR3: CASSVTAVRNNEQFF
DNA: TGTGCCAGCAGCGTTACGGCGGTGCGGAACAATGAGCAGTTCTTC

J: TRBJ2-6
V: TRBV10-3
D: .
size: .
CDR3: CAISSGAPSSGANVLTF
DNA: TGTGCCATCAGTTCAGGGGCCCCCAGCTCTGGGGCCAACGTCCTGACTTTC

J: TRBJ2-7
V: TRBV7-9
D: TRBD2
size: .
CDR3: CASSALRVAGGEQYF
DNA: TGTGCCAGCAGCGCCTTAAGGGTGGCGGGGGGCGAGCAGTACTTC

J: TRBJ2-5
V: TRBV29-1
D: .
size: .
CDR3: CSGGEQETQYF
DNA: TGCAGCGGGGGGGAGCAAGAGACCCAGTACTTC

J: TRBJ1-6
V: TRBV30
D: .
size: .
CDR3: CAWMTGGINHSPLHF
DNA: TGTGCCTGGATGACGGGGGGGATAAATCATTCACCCCTCCACTTT

J: TRBJ1-1
V: TRBV16
D: .
size: .
CDR3: CASSQGRWTEAFF
DNA: TGTGCCAGCAGCCAGGGCAGGTGGACTGAAGCTTTCTTT

J: TRBJ2-7
V: TRBV6-1
D: TRBD1
size: .
CDR3: CASRDRGKTGREQYF
DNA: TGTGCCAGCAGAGACAGGGGGAAAACGGGGCGCGAGCAGTACTTC

J: TRBJ2-1
V: TRBV28
D: .
size: few
CDR3: CASSLNPSEQFF
DNA: TGTGCCAGCAGTTTAAATCCTAGTGAGCAGTTCTTC

J: TRBJ1-3
V: TRBV30
D: TRBD1
size: few
CDR3: CAWSVDRAVGNTIYF
DNA: TGTGCCTGGAGTGTAGACAGGGCGGTTGGAAACACCATATATTTT

J: TRBJ2-1
V: TRBV19
D: .
size: .
CDR3: CASSISSRHNEQFF
DNA: TGTGCCAGTAGTATTAGCTCGAGGCACAATGAGCAGTTCTTC

J: TRBJ2-7
V: TRBV5-1
D: .
size: .
CDR3: CASSSPESSYEQYF
DNA: TGCGCCAGCAGCTCGCCCGAGAGCTCCTACGAGCAGTACTTC

J: TRBJ1-3
V: TRBV7-9
D: .
size: .
CDR3: CASSLSSGNSGNTIYF
DNA: TGTGCCAGCAGCTTATCGTCGGGTAACTCTGGAAACACCATATATTTT

J: TRBJ2-7
V: TRBV2
D: TRBD1
size: .
CDR3: CASLPGTGGQYF
DNA: TGTGCCAGCTTACCCGGGACAGGGGGGCAGTACTTC

J: TRBJ1-2
V: TRBV18
D: .
size: few
CDR3: CASSPPGRTEGPYTF
DNA: TGTGCCAGCTCACCACCGGGAAGGACAGAGGGCCCCTACACCTTC

J: TRBJ1-6
V: TRBV6-5
D: .
size: .
CDR3: CASSYEGIYNSPLHF
DNA: TGTGCCAGCAGTTACGAGGGCATCTATAATTCACCCCTCCACTTT

J: TRBJ1-2
V: TRBV7-9
D: TRBD1
size: .
CDR3: CASSARQGARGYTF
DNA: TGTGCCAGCAGCGCCCGGCAGGGGGCGAGGGGCTACACCTTC

J: TRBJ1-6
V: TRBV6-1
D: TRBD1
size: .
CDR3: CASEDRVGSPLHF
DNA: TGTGCCAGCGAGGACAGGGTCGGTTCACCCCTCCACTTT

J: TRBJ2-6
V: TRBV19
D: TRBD2
size: .
CDR3: CASRPGTSGRAGGANVLTF
DNA: TGTGCCAGTAGACCCGGGACTAGCGGGAGGGCCGGTGGGGCCAACGTCCTGACTTTC

J: TRBJ1-1
V: TRBV30
D: .
size: .
CDR3: CAWSVWGVETEAFF
DNA: TGTGCCTGGAGTGTTTGGGGAGTAGAGACTGAAGCTTTCTTT

J: TRBJ2-7
V: TRBV2
D: .
size: .
CDR3: CANTQGFYSYEQYF
DNA: TGTGCCAATACTCAGGGGTTTTATTCCTACGAGCAGTACTTC

J: TRBJ2-7
V: TRBV19
D: .
size: few
CDR3: CASSSQTGAYEQYF
DNA: TGTGCCAGTAGTTCGCAAACCGGGGCCTACGAGCAGTACTTC

J: TRBJ2-2
V: TRBV5-5
D: .
size: .
CDR3: CASSFPSAGTGELFF
DNA: TGTGCCAGCAGCTTCCCGAGTGCGGGAACCGGGGAGCTGTTTTTT

J: TRBJ2-2
V: TRBV23-1
D: TRBD1
size: .
CDR3: CASSQCLGQGVNTGELFF
DNA: TGCGCCAGCAGTCAATGCCTCGGACAGGGCGTGAACACCGGGGAGCTGTTTTTT

J: TRBJ2-7
V: TRBV29-1
D: TRBD2
size: .
CDR3: CSVRTSSHEQYF
DNA: TGCAGCGTTCGGACTAGCTCCCACGAGCAGTACTTC

J: TRBJ2-7
V: TRBV5-1
D: .
size: .
CDR3: CASSPGSGGTGYEQYF
DNA: TGCGCCAGCAGCCCAGGCAGCGGAGGCACCGGGTACGAGCAGTACTTC

J: TRBJ2-1
V: TRBV9
D: .
size: few
CDR3: CASSALVSGNEQFF
DNA: TGTGCCAGCAGCGCCCTCGTTAGCGGCAATGAGCAGTTCTTC

J: TRBJ1-5
V: TRBV19
D: .
size: few
CDR3: CASSIRGDSGRPQHF
DNA: TGTGCCAGTAGTATAAGGGGCGACTCAGGCCGGCCCCAGCATTTT

J: TRBJ1-1
V: TRBV7-3
D: .
size: .
CDR3: CASSLISGTEAFF
DNA: TGTGCCAGCAGCTTAATATCAGGCACTGAAGCTTTCTTT

J: TRBJ1-5
V: TRBV30
D: .
size: .
CDR3: CAWGGAGQPQHF
DNA: TGTGCCTGGGGGGGGGCAGGGCAGCCCCAGCATTTT

J: TRBJ2-1
V: TRBV7-3
D: TRBD2
size: .
CDR3: CASSSIAGGVEQFF
DNA: TGTGCCAGCAGCTCAATAGCGGGAGGAGTAGAGCAGTTCTTC

J: TRBJ1-5
V: TRBV6-1
D: TRBD1
size: .
CDR3: CASTLTGDVKPQHF
DNA: TGTGCCAGCACCTTGACAGGGGACGTGAAGCCCCAGCATTTT

J: TRBJ1-5
V: TRBV28
D: TRBD1
size: .
CDR3: CASSSLGGVSNQPQHF
DNA: TGTGCCAGCAGTTCACTAGGGGGCGTGAGCAATCAGCCCCAGCATTTT